Below, 15 T cell receptor beta chains from the same sample are listed, as sequenced in a study of neurological immune-mediated disorders. Time point specified: longitudinal time-point 1 (baseline). TCRdb re-analysed the 5' RACE reads in MiXCR, keeping a single row per CDR3 protein. The repertoire includes tens of thousands of distinct CDR3 sequences, approximately 14% of them detected once, and roughly 4.2% sits in the top ten. The sequencing input was PBMCs. The source of these receptors is a female donor with HTLV-1-associated myelopathy (HAM/TSP).

In this sample, this clonotype turned up many times. This chain uses TRBV20-1 with TRBJ2-1, with D unresolved. The germline V gene has CDR1 DFQATT and CDR2 SNEGSKA (reference sequence). The CDR3 covers 14 residues. Trimming stripped 1 base from V and 2 bases from J, with 9 bases between. The CDR3 DNA reads as TGCAGTGCTAGAGCCGACTTTCCCTACAATGAGCAGTTCTTC. Its translation: CSARADFPYNEQFF.

This clonotype was recorded a few times. This rearrangement joins TRBV10-3 to TRBJ2-5, with TRBD2 matching over 10 bases. The CDR3 is 17 residues long. From germline, CDR1 is ENHRY and CDR2 SYGVKD. Losses at the gene ends were 3 bases for V and 3 bases for J; bases not matched to a gene: 10. CDR3 amino acids: CAISESAGGGRKETQYF. The CDR3 DNA reads as TGTGCCATCAGTGAATCAGCGGGGGGGGGACGGAAAGAGACCCAGTACTTC.

This clonotype was found many times. The CDR3 DNA reads TGTGCCAGCAGCTTCAGCCGAGAGGGTTTGGATGAGCAGTTCTTC. Its protein is CASSFSREGLDEQFF. The chain has TRBV3-1 and TRBJ2-1; perhaps TRBD2 as D (5 bases). Per the germline V gene, CDR1 is LGHDT and CDR2 is YNNKEL (reference sequence). Trimming removed 5 bases from V and 8 bases from J, with 19 bases in between. The CDR3 loop spans 15 amino acids.

This chain links TRBV6-6 with TRBJ2-7; 10 bases are shared with TRBD1. CDR3 length: 16 residues. Germline values: CDR1 MNHNY, CDR2 SVGAGI (reference sequence). The trim removed 5 bases at V and 6 bases at J, leaving 13 bases unmatched. The CDR3 loop reads CASSVSFRGQGSEQYF. For the CDR3, the DNA is TGTGCCAGCAGTGTAAGCTTCCGGGGACAGGGGAGCGAGCAGTACTTC.

There are a few counts of this clonotype. In DNA, the CDR3 is TGTGCCAGCAGCTTTGACTCCTACAATGAGCAGTTCTTC. Translating gives CASSFDSYNEQFF. The chain uses TRBV7-8 and TRBJ2-1, with D unclear. Per germline, CDR1 SGHVS and CDR2 FQNEAQ. CDR3 length equals 13 residues. The V and J ends lost 3 bases and 0 bases respectively, with 3 bases between them.

This clonotype showed up many times. This chain links TRBV7-9 with TRBJ2-7; 8 bases line up with TRBD2. This CDR3 has 16 amino acids. Germline lookup yields CDR1 SEHNR and CDR2 FQNEAQ (reference sequence). V was clipped by 7 bases and J by 0 bases; unmatched bases: 11. The CDR3 spells CASTESGGPSSYEQYF. The CDR3 nucleotides read TGTGCCAGCACTGAGAGCGGGGGCCCTAGCTCCTACGAGCAGTACTTC.

This clonotype was observed a handful of times. The rearrangement joins TRBV5-6 to TRBJ2-3; D perhaps matches TRBD1 (6 bases). This CDR3 comprises 15 residues. With 0 bases removed from V and 0 bases from J, the gap between germline ends came to 8 bases. Germline CDR1 and CDR2: SGHDT and YYEEEE. This CDR3 reads CASSLVRGSTDTQYF. The CDR3 DNA reads as TGTGCCAGCAGCTTGGTGAGGGGGAGCACAGATACGCAGTATTTT.

The genes are TRBV5-1 and TRBJ2-2; the match to TRBD1 covers 11 bases. The CDR3 is made up of 16 amino acids. The germline V gene encodes CDR1 SGHRS and CDR2 YFSETQ. V shed 4 bases, J shed 4 bases, and the junction held 6 bases outside the gene matches. In nucleotides, the CDR3 is TGCGCCAGCAGCGCGGACAGGGGGCGTGGCACCGGGGAGCTGTTTTTT. It is translated as CASSADRGRGTGELFF.

This clonotype was detected many times. The chain carries TRBV5-1 and TRBJ2-5; TRBD2 might be the D (6 bases). The CDR3 runs 18 residues. Germline assignment: CDR1 SGHRS and CDR2 YFSETQ. V was pared by 1 base and J by 1 base, with 20 bases between. CDR3 loop: CASSLSVSAGNLQETQYF. The CDR3 DNA sequence: TGCGCCAGCAGCTTGTCGGTCTCGGCGGGGAACCTCCAAGAGACCCAGTACTTC.

The chain combines TRBV6-1 with TRBJ1-1, with 8 bases matching TRBD1. V lost 6 bases, J lost 1 base, and 4 bases stayed unmatched. In germline, CDR1 is MNHNS, CDR2 SASEGT. This CDR3 comprises 14 residues. CDR3 DNA sequence: TGTGCCAGCAGGGAGGGGACAGGGAACACTGAAGCTTTCTTT. Translating it yields CASREGTGNTEAFF.

In its sample, this clonotype was seen many times. The V call is TRBV9, the J call TRBJ1-5; TRBD1 is a possible D gene (5 bases). The CDR3 loop spans 16 amino acids. The ends were cut back, 0 bases at V and 2 bases at J, with 12 bases in the middle. CDR1 and CDR2 from the germline V gene are SGDLS and YYNGEE. The CDR3 nucleotides are TGTGCCAGCAGCGTAGAACAGGTGCCGGGCAATCAGCCCCAGCATTTT. This encodes CASSVEQVPGNQPQHF.

This clonotype showed up many times. V usage is TRBV28 and J usage is TRBJ1-5, with D possibly TRBD1 on 5 matching bases. Deletions cut 1 base from V and 1 base from J, with 11 bases between. The CDR3 loop spans 16 amino acids. Per germline, CDR1 MDHEN and CDR2 SYDVKM. The CDR3 loop reads CASSLFEGKSNQPQHF. The CDR3 DNA reads as TGTGCCAGCAGTTTATTTGAGGGGAAAAGCAATCAGCCCCAGCATTTT.

This clonotype was seen many times. Mismatch with germline at one junction end may stem from a read error. The V and J genes are TRBV4-2 and TRBJ2-3; TRBD2 aligns across 8 bases. CDR1 is LGHNA and CDR2 is YNFKEQ in the germline V gene. This CDR3 is built from 14 residues. As DNA, the CDR3 is TGTGCCAGCAGCCAAGAAGGTACTAGCGGAAGTGTGGATTTT. Its protein is CASSQEGTSGSVDF.

There are many counts of this clonotype. This sequence joins TRBV7-8 and TRBJ2-7, with TRBD2 matching 9 bases. CDR1 and CDR2 (germline): SGHVS, FQNEAQ. The CDR3 covers 17 residues. Unmatched junction bases numbered 11, after V lost 1 base and J lost 4 bases. CDR3: CASSLGLMASGTYEQYF. The CDR3 coding sequence is TGTGCCAGCAGCTTAGGTCTCATGGCTAGCGGGACTTACGAGCAGTACTTC. The full variable domain, its missing parts supplied by reference TRBV7-8 and TRBJ2-7, is GAGVSQSPRYKVAKRGQDVALRCDPISGHVSLFWYQQALGQGPEFLTYFQNEAQLDKSGLPSDRFFAERPEGSVSTLKIQRTQQEDSAVYLCASSLGLMASGTYEQYFGPGTRLTVT.

This clonotype has a single count. Since no conserved phenylalanine or tryptophan closes the CDR3, a read error is the likely cause. The CDR3 sequence is CASSFQRGHQETQYL. CDR3 DNA: TGTGCCAGCAGCTTCCAGCGGGGGCATCAAGAGACCCAGTACCTC. This chain joins TRBV7-2 and TRBJ2-5, with 8 bases identical to TRBD2. Unmatched junction bases numbered 5, after V lost 3 bases and J lost 2 bases. Germline V lookup: CDR1 SGHTA, CDR2 FQGNSA. This CDR3 spans 15 amino acids.